This TCR beta chain originates from a study of OX40 agonist ivuxolimab in advanced cancers. Peripheral blood came from all dose cohorts at three timepoints. In germline, CDR1 is SGHDT, CDR2 YYEEEE. This CDR3 contains 12 residues. V gave up 0 bases and J gave up 6 bases, with 6 bases separating them. Generated by immunoSEQ multiplex PCR, the TCRdb table keeps only in-frame clones and is missing some. The data contain over 85,000 clones, approximately 83% of them seen just once; the ten biggest clones take up about 1.6%. The source is an adult with an advanced solid tumor such as melanoma, head and neck, liver or kidney cancer. The sample here was CD4+ or CD8+ T cells sorted from blood, taken in a trial of the OX40 agonist ivuxolimab. The V gene is TRBV5-6, the J gene TRBJ1-1; D call uncertain. CDR3 residues: CASSLARAEAFF. In nucleotides, the CDR3 is TGTGCCAGCAGCTTGGCAAGGGCTGAAGCTTTCTTT.